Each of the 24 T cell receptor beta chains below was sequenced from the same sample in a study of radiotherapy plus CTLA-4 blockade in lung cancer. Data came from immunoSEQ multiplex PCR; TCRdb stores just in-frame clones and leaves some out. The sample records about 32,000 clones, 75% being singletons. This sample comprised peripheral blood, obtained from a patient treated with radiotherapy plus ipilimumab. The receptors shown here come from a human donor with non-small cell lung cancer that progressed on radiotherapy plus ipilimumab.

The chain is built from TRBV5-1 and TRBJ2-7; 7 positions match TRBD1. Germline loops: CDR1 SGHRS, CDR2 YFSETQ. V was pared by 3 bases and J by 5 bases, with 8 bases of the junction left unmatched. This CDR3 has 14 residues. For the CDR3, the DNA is TGCGCCAGCAGCTCCCAGGGGGTTTGGGACGAGCAGTACTTC. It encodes CASSSQGVWDEQYF.

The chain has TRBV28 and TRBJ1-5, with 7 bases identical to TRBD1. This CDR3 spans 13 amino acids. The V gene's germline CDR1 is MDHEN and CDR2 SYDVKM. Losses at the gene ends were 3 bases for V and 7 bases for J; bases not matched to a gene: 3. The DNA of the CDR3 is TGTGCCAGCAGTTTCGACAGGGTGCAGCCCCAGCATTTT. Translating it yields CASSFDRVQPQHF.

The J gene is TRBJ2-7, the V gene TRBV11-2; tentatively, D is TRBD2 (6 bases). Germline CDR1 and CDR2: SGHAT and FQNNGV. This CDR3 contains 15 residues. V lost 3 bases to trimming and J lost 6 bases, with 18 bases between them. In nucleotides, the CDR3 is TGTGCCAGCAGCTTGGGTCCGGACTACCCTTCCGAGCAGTACTTC. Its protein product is CASSLGPDYPSEQYF.

As DNA, the CDR3 is TGTGCCACAGCACACCCGGGACAGGGGGGCACCGGGGAGCTGTTTTTT. Its translation: CATAHPGQGGTGELFF. The chain uses TRBV2 and TRBJ2-2; 11 bases match TRBD1. This CDR3 contains 16 residues. The germline V gene has CDR1 SNHLY and CDR2 FYNNEI. With 10 bases clipped from V and 4 bases from J, the junction kept 11 bases outside the gene matches.

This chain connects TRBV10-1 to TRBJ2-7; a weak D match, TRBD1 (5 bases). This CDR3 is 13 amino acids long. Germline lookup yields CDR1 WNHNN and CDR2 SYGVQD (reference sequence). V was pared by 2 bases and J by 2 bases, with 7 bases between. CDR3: CASSEGAAYEQYF. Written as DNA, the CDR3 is TGCGCCAGCAGTGAGGGGGCGGCCTACGAGCAGTACTTC.

The CDR3 DNA reads TGTGCCAGCAGCCAAACTAGCGGGAAGGTTTACGAGCAGTACTTC. As protein: CASSQTSGKVYEQYF. The rearrangement links TRBV7-4 to TRBJ2-7; 10 bases fit TRBD2. Germline assignment: CDR1 SGHVT and CDR2 SQSDAQ. V was pared by 5 bases and J by 4 bases, with 8 bases of the junction left unmatched. CDR3 length: 15 amino acids. Full variable domain (outside the CDR3, taken from reference TRBV7-4 and TRBJ2-7): GAGVSQSPRYKVAKRGRDVALRCDSISGHVTLYWYRQTLGQGSEVLTYSQSDAQRDKSGRPSGRFSAERPERSVSTLKIQRTEQGDSAVYLCASSQTSGKVYEQYFGPGTRLTVT.

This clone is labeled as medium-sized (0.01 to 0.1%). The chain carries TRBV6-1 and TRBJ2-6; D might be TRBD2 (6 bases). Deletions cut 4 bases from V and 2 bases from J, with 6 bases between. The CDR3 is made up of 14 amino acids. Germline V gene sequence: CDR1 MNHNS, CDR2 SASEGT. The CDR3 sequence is CASSVAAGANVLTF. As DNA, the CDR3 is TGTGCCAGCAGTGTAGCGGCTGGGGCCAACGTCCTGACTTTC.

The CDR3 sequence is CASSQGDSYNEQFF. The CDR3 region has the DNA TGTGCCAGCAGCCAAGGTGACTCCTACAATGAGCAGTTCTTC. The J gene is TRBJ2-1, the V gene TRBV14; D is undetermined. Germline values: CDR1 SGHDN, CDR2 FVKESK. Trimming took off 1 base at V and 0 bases at J, with 4 bases between the two ends. The CDR3 loop spans 14 amino acids. Together with reference TRBV14 and TRBJ2-1, the CDR3 gives the full variable domain: EAGVTQFPSHSVIEKGQTVTLRCDPISGHDNLYWYRRVMGKEIKFLLHFVKESKQDESGMPNNRFLAERTGGTYSTLKVQPAELEDSGVYFCASSQGDSYNEQFFGPGTRLTVL.

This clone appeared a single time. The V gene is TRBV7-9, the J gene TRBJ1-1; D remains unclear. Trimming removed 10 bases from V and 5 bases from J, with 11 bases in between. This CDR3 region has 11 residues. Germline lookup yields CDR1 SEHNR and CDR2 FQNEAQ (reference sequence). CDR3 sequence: CATQWETEAFF. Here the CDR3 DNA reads TGTGCCACCCAGTGGGAGACTGAAGCTTTCTTT.

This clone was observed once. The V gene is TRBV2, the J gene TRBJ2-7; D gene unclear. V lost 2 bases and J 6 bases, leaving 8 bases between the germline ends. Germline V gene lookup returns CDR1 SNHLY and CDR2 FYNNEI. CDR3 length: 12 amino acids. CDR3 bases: TGTGCCAGCAGTGAACTCATGGGCGAGCAGTACTTC. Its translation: CASSELMGEQYF.

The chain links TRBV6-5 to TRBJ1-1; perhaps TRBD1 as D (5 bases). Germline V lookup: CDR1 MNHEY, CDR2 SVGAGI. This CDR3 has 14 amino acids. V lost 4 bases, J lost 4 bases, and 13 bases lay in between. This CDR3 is CASSFGGRSTEAFF. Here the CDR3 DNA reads TGTGCCAGCAGTTTCGGGGGAAGGAGCACTGAAGCTTTCTTT.

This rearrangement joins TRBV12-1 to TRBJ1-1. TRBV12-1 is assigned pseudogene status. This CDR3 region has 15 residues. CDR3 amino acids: CASSPPRAGASEAFF. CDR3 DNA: TGTGCCAGCAGCCCACCGAGGGCCGGCGCATCTGAAGCTTTCTTT.

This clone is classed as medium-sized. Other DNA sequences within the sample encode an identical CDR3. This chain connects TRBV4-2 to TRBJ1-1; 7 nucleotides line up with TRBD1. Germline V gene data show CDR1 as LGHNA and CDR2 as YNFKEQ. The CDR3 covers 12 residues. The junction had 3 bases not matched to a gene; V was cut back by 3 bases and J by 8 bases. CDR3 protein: CASSHQTGEAFF. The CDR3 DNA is TGTGCCAGCAGCCATCAGACAGGGGAAGCTTTCTTT.

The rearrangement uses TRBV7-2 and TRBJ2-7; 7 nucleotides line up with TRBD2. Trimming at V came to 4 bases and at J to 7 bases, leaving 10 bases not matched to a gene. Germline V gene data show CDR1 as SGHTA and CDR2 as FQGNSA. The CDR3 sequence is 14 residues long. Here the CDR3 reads CASSWGGGPQEQYF. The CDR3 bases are TGTGCCAGCAGCTGGGGGGGAGGGCCGCAAGAGCAGTACTTC.

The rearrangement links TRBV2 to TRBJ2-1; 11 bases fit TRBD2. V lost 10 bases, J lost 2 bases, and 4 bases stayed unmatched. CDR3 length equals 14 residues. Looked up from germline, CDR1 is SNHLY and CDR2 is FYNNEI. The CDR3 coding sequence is TGTGCCACCAAACTAGCGGGAGCCTACAATGAGCAGTTCTTC. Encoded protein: CATKLAGAYNEQFF.

As DNA, the CDR3 is TGTGCCACCCGGGACCCCCTGAACACTGAAGCTTTCTTT. Encoded protein: CATRDPLNTEAFF. The chain links TRBV25-1 to TRBJ1-1, with D possibly being TRBD1 (5 bases). This CDR3 comprises 13 residues. V was clipped by 10 bases and J by 0 bases, with 12 bases between them. Per the germline V gene, CDR1 is MGHDK and CDR2 is SYGVNS. Combining the CDR3 with reference TRBV25-1 and TRBJ1-1 gives the whole variable domain EADIYQTPRYLVIGTGKKITLECSQTMGHDKMYWYQQDPGMELHLIHYSYGVNSTEKGDLSSESTVSRIRTEHFPLTLESARPSHTSQYLCATRDPLNTEAFFGQGTRLTVV.

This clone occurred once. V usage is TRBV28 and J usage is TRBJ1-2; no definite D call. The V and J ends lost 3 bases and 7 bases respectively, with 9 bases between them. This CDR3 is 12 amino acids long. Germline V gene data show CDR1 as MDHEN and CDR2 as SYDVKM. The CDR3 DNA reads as TGTGCCAGCAGTTTTTCGCCCGGTGGCTACACCTTC. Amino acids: CASSFSPGGYTF.

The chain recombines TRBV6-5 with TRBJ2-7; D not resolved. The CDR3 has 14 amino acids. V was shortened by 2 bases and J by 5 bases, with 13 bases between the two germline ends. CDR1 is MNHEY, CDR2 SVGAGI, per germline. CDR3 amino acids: CASSYTPLSDEQYF. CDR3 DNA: TGTGCCAGCAGTTACACACCCCTAAGTGACGAGCAGTACTTC.

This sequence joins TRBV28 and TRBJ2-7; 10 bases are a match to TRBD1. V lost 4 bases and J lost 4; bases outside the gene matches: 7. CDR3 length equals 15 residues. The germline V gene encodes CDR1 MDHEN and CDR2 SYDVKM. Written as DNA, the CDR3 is TGTGCCAGCAGTTCCGGCGGGGACAGGGGTTACGAGCAGTACTTC. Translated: CASSSGGDRGYEQYF.

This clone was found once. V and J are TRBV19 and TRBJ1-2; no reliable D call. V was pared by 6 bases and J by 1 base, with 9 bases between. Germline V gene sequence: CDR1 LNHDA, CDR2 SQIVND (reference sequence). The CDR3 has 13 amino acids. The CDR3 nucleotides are TGTGCCAGTAGGGACTGGGATAACTATGGCTACACCTTC. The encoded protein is CASRDWDNYGYTF.

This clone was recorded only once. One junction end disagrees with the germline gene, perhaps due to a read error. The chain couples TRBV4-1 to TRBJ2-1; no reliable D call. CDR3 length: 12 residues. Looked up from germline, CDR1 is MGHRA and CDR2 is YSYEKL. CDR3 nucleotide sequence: TGCGCCAGCGGCCAGATGGACAATGAGCAGTTCTTC. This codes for CASGQMDNEQFF.

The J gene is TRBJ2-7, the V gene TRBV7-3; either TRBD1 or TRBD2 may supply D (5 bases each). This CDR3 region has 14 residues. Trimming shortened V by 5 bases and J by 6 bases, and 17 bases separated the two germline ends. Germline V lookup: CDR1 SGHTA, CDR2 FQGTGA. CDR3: CASSPGGSDREQYF. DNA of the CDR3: TGTGCCAGCAGCCCTGGGGGTTCCGATCGCGAGCAGTACTTC. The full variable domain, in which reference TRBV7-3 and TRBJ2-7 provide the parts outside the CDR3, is GAGVSQTPSNKVTEKGKYVELRCDPISGHTALYWYRQSLGQGPEFLIYFQGTGAADDSGLPNDRFFAVRPEGSVSTLKIQRTERGDSAVYLCASSPGGSDREQYFGPGTRLTVT.

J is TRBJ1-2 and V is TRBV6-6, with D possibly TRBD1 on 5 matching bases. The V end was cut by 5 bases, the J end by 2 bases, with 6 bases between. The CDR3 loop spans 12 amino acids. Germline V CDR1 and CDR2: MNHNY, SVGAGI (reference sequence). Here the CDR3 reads CASSQGNYGYTF. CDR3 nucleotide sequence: TGTGCCAGCAGTCAGGGAAACTATGGCTACACCTTC.

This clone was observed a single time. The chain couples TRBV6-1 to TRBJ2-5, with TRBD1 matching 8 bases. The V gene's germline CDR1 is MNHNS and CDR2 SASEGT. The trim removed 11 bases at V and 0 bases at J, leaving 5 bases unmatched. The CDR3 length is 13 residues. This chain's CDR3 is CAARDRNQETQYF. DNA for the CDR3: TGTGCCGCCCGGGACAGGAACCAAGAGACCCAGTACTTC.